This T cell receptor (beta chain) was documented in a study of T cell responses to AZD1222 COVID-19 vaccine. Some second doses came at about 4 weeks and others at about 12 weeks; these were pooled. After removal of 5 bases from V and 7 bases from J, the junction contained 14 bases not matched to a gene. In germline, CDR1 is SEHNR, CDR2 FQNEAQ (reference sequence). This CDR3 contains 16 residues. TCRdb's table, derived via immunoSEQ multiplex PCR, lists solely in-frame clones and lacks some. The sample lists about 84,000 clones; 70% to 90% were seen once. Findings and caveats of the study: All repertoire sampling was performed exclusively after the peak T cell response. Only six or seven AZD1222 recipients tested seropositive at baseline.

Regarding this clone: Its antigen is currently unknown.

The chain uses TRBV7-9 and TRBJ2-1, with TRBD2 identical over 7 bases. Sequencing was performed on peripheral blood, taken 28 days after the second AZD1222 dose. The clonotype originates from an adult who received the AZD1222 COVID-19 vaccine. This chain's CDR3 is CASSVLGGSRGNEQFF. CDR3 DNA sequence: TGTGCCAGCAGCGTCTTGGGAGGGAGCCGAGGGAATGAGCAGTTCTTC.